Below are 15 T cell receptor beta chains sequenced from a single sample in a study of cytomegalovirus exposure and HLA in healthy donors. The PCR employed 60 Vbeta primers together with 13 Jbeta primers. Here immunoSEQ multiplex PCR was the method, and the copy in TCRdb shows in-frame clones only, minus some. The table shows 100,000 or so clones, with nearly 65% occurring only once. Sequencing was done on a sample of PBMCs. All receptors derive from a human donor in good health.

For the CDR3, the DNA is TGTGCCAGCGGGACTATGGACAGCTACGAGCAGTACTTC. Its protein is CASGTMDSYEQYF. The chain links TRBV6-1 to TRBJ2-7; D perhaps matches TRBD2 (7 bases). The germline V gene encodes CDR1 MNHNS and CDR2 SASEGT. The CDR3 is 13 amino acids. V lost 8 bases to trimming and J lost 3 bases, with 14 bases between them.

This clone was detected only a few times. The genes are TRBV25-1 and TRBJ2-3, with 9 bases identical to TRBD2. CDR1 and CDR2 (germline): MGHDK, SYGVNS. With V trimmed by 3 bases and J by 2 bases, 6 bases remained unmatched. CDR3 length: 16 amino acids. CDR3 coding DNA: TGTGCCAGCAGTGATGGGCTAGCGGGACCCACAGATACGCAGTATTTT. This encodes CASSDGLAGPTDTQYF. The full variable domain, in which reference TRBV25-1 and TRBJ2-3 provide the parts outside the CDR3, is EADIYQTPRYLVIGTGKKITLECSQTMGHDKMYWYQQDPGMELHLIHYSYGVNSTEKGDLSSESTVSRIRTEHFPLTLESARPSHTSQYLCASSDGLAGPTDTQYFGPGTRLTVL.

V usage is TRBV9 and J usage is TRBJ1-5; D possibly corresponds to TRBD1 (5 bases). Judging by the DNA end, TRBJ2-3 fits better; the J call may be wrong. The V gene's germline CDR1 is SGDLS and CDR2 YYNGEE. The CDR3 is 13 residues long. CDR3 sequence reads: CASSVQGNQPQYF. The CDR3 DNA reads as TGTGCCAGCAGCGTACAGGGCAATCAGCCCCAGTATTTT.

The chain joins TRBV27 to TRBJ2-2; weak D call: TRBD2 (7 bases). Between the trimmed V and J ends, which lost 3 bases and 6 bases, there was a span of 11 bases. The CDR3 contains 14 residues. Germline values: CDR1 MNHEY, CDR2 SMNVEV (reference sequence). The CDR3 loop is CASSFTGRAGELFF. The CDR3 DNA sequence: TGTGCCAGCAGTTTCACAGGGAGGGCCGGGGAGCTGTTTTTT.

This clone was seen just once. The genes are TRBV19 and TRBJ2-7, with 8 bases identical to TRBD1. This CDR3 region has 14 residues. The germline V gene encodes CDR1 LNHDA and CDR2 SQIVND (reference sequence). Trimming removed 5 bases from V and 3 bases from J; junction bases left unmatched: 6. This CDR3 is CASSPTGGYYEQYF. Here the CDR3 DNA reads TGTGCCAGTAGTCCTACAGGGGGGTACTACGAGCAGTACTTC.

A note on this clone: A read error may account for a junction end that differs from germline. The chain combines TRBV29-1 with TRBJ1-1, with a tentative D call TRBD1 (6 bases). The CDR3 length is 12 residues. Germline assignment: CDR1 SQVTM and CDR2 ANQGSEA. The CDR3 DNA is TGCAGCGTTGAAATCCGGGACACCGAAGCTTTCTTT. Residues: CSVEIRDTEAFF.

The CDR3 DNA sequence: TGTGCCAGCAGCCGACTCGGGACAGGGGTTCGCGAGCAGTACTTC. Protein sequence: CASSRLGTGVREQYF. The chain joins TRBV7-2 to TRBJ2-7, with 10 bases aligning to TRBD1. The CDR3 has 15 residues. Germline trimming cut 5 bases from V and 6 bases from J; bases unmatched to any gene: 10. Germline lookup yields CDR1 SGHTA and CDR2 FQGNSA.

This clone turned up a few times. J is TRBJ2-2 and V is TRBV28, with D hard to call. CDR1 is MDHEN, CDR2 SYDVKM, per germline. With 4 bases removed from V and 4 bases from J, the gap between germline ends came to 7 bases. The CDR3 covers 13 residues. The CDR3 DNA is TGTGCCAGCAGTTCCCTCGGCACCGGGGAGCTGTTTTTT. This translates into CASSSLGTGELFF.

This chain connects TRBV29-1 to TRBJ2-4; TRBD1 agrees at 11 bases. The CDR3 extends over 18 amino acids. Germline V CDR1 and CDR2: SQVTM, ANQGSEA. Unmatched junction bases numbered 10, after V lost 2 bases and J lost 1 base. Written as DNA, the CDR3 is TGCAGCGTTGAACGGGGACAGGGGGAAATCCACGCCAAAAACATTCAGTACTTC. Protein sequence: CSVERGQGEIHAKNIQYF.

V gene TRBV30 combines with J gene TRBJ2-5; possible D gene TRBD1, 6 bases. CDR1 and CDR2 (germline): GTSNPN, SVGIG (reference sequence). V shed 2 bases and J shed 6 bases, with 19 bases lying between them. This CDR3 spans 15 amino acids. CDR3 DNA: TGTGCCTGGAGTCCCCGGACAGTCATTCAGAAGACCCAGTACTTC. Translating it yields CAWSPRTVIQKTQYF.

The chain uses TRBV6-5 and TRBJ2-3; D might be TRBD2 (5 bases). There are 14 residues in the CDR3. The germline V gene has CDR1 MNHEY and CDR2 SVGAGI. Trimming stripped 7 bases from V and 2 bases from J, with 13 bases between. CDR3 residues: CASTRGSNTDTQYF. The CDR3 DNA is TGTGCCAGCACCCGCGGGTCTAACACAGATACGCAGTATTTT.

The chain recombines TRBV6-1 with TRBJ2-2; D uncertain. The V end lost 3 bases, the J end lost 3 bases, and 8 bases lay between the germline ends. The CDR3 is 14 residues long. In germline, CDR1 is MNHNS, CDR2 SASEGT. In DNA form, the CDR3 reads TGTGCCAGCAGTGAGGTTCGGTACACCGGGGAGCTGTTTTTT. It encodes CASSEVRYTGELFF.

J is TRBJ2-1 and V is TRBV19; 10 bases map to TRBD2. Germline V lookup: CDR1 LNHDA, CDR2 SQIVND (reference sequence). CDR3 length: 17 amino acids. V shed 3 bases, J shed 8 bases, and the junction held 13 bases outside the gene matches. CDR3 nucleotides: TGTGCCAGTAGTATTTCGTTCGCTAGCGGGAGTGTAGATGAGCAGTTCTTC. The encoded protein is CASSISFASGSVDEQFF.

The chain links TRBV6-5 to TRBJ2-5; TRBD1 agrees at 7 bases. Germline V gene lookup returns CDR1 MNHEY and CDR2 SVGAGI. The trim removed 6 bases at V and 1 base at J, leaving 2 bases unmatched. This CDR3 has 13 residues. The CDR3 is CASSGQAQETQYF. CDR3 coding DNA: TGTGCCAGCAGCGGACAGGCCCAAGAGACCCAGTACTTC.

The chain is built from TRBV10-3 and TRBJ2-7; 9 bases match TRBD1. This CDR3 has 13 amino acids. V trimming: 6 bases; J trimming: 2 bases; junction bases outside the gene matches: 2. Germline-derived CDR1 and CDR2 are ENHRY and SYGVKD. CDR3 DNA: TGTGCCATCAGGGGACAGGGCACCTACGAGCAGTACTTC. It is translated as CAIRGQGTYEQYF.